Listed here are 5 T cell receptor beta chains from one sample, sequenced in a study of PD-L1 blockade in urothelial cancer. The data were produced by immunoSEQ multiplex PCR, yet TCRdb's version contains in-frame clones alone and is incomplete. The data contain under 150,000 clones, 85% to 90% of them singletons. Time point of the sample: peripheral blood 6 weeks after treatment start. The sequences come from PBMCs, collected around atezolizumab (anti-PD-L1) treatment. The receptors originated from a man in his 60s with urothelial cancer.

The chain employs TRBV6-5 and TRBJ2-7, with 9 nucleotides matching TRBD1. The CDR3 extends over 15 amino acids. J gave up 5 bases and V 2 bases, and 7 bases lay outside the gene matches. Germline loops: CDR1 MNHEY, CDR2 SVGAGI. The CDR3 protein is CASSYLQGALHEQYF. The DNA of the CDR3 is TGTGCCAGCAGTTACCTACAGGGGGCATTACACGAGCAGTACTTC.

V usage is TRBV19 and J usage is TRBJ2-2; 8 nucleotides agree with TRBD1. Germline CDR1 and CDR2: LNHDA and SQIVND (reference sequence). This CDR3 is built from 16 residues. V was pared by 1 base and J by 5 bases, with 6 bases of the junction left unmatched. The CDR3 spells CASSIVFRGPTGELFF. The CDR3 nucleotides are TGTGCCAGTAGTATAGTATTCAGGGGGCCAACCGGGGAGCTGTTTTTT.

The chain carries TRBV5-8 and TRBJ2-5; D is undetermined. CDR1 and CDR2 (germline): SGHTS, YDEGEE. The CDR3 runs 11 residues. Trimming took 6 bases from V and 1 from J, leaving 4 bases between them. This CDR3 reads CASNSQETQYF. Written as DNA, the CDR3 is TGTGCCAGCAACTCCCAAGAGACCCAGTACTTC.

This chain uses TRBV27 with TRBJ2-1; D might be TRBD2 (5 bases). The CDR3 runs to 12 residues. With 10 bases removed from V and 9 bases from J, the gap between germline ends came to 16 bases. From germline, CDR1 is MNHEY and CDR2 SMNVEV (reference sequence). Here the CDR3 DNA reads TGTGCCACCCACCTCCCACGGGGTGAGCAGTTCTTC. Translation gives CATHLPRGEQFF.

In its sample, this clone was seen once. This sequence joins TRBV7-2 and TRBJ2-4; tentative D call: TRBD2 (6 bases). V was shortened by 8 bases and J by 7 bases, with 18 bases between the two germline ends. In germline, CDR1 is SGHTA, CDR2 FQGNSA. The CDR3 is 14 residues long. This CDR3 is CASRDGSSGNIQYF. In nucleotides, the CDR3 is TGTGCCAGCCGGGACGGGAGCAGCGGGAACATTCAGTACTTC.